This T cell receptor (beta chain) was captured in a study of cytotoxic CD8 clonotypes in ibrutinib-treated CLL. Study as a whole: Results showed some 25 partial and 2 complete responses; following median about 68 months, approximately 15 remained remitted, roughly 12 advanced.

The data were produced by immunoSEQ multiplex PCR, yet TCRdb's version contains in-frame clones alone and is incomplete. This sample yields over 100,000 clones, of which 70% to 90% are seen a single time; around 2% belongs to the top ten. Trimming cost V 3 bases and J 3 bases, with 11 bases left between them. Germline V CDR1 and CDR2: SGHTA, FQGTGA. This CDR3 spans 15 amino acids. Sequences were derived from PBMCs, sampled after 24 months of ibrutinib treatment. The rearrangement links TRBV7-3 to TRBJ1-4; tentatively, D is TRBD1 (5 bases). The receptor's source is a human donor with chronic lymphocytic leukemia. This CDR3 is CASSLAGGANEKLFF. CDR3 DNA: TGTGCCAGCAGCTTGGCCGGAGGGGCTAATGAAAAACTGTTTTTT. The variable domain in full, with the rest retrieved from reference TRBV7-3 and TRBJ1-4, is GAGVSQTPSNKVTEKGKYVELRCDPISGHTALYWYRQSLGQGPEFLIYFQGTGAADDSGLPNDRFFAVRPEGSVSTLKIQRTERGDSAVYLCASSLAGGANEKLFFGSGTQLSVL.